This T cell receptor (beta chain) was identified during a study of Ad26.COV2.S vaccination and SARS-CoV-2 variants. Whole-study context: Ad26.COV2.S was injected intramuscularly once or twice, 56 days apart. Study-wide results and caveats: Vaccinees showed greater spike-specific TCR breadth than placebo recipients.

The table came from immunoSEQ multiplex PCR; TCRdb's copy has only in-frame clones and leaves some out. The sample has 300,000 to 400,000 clones; 86% are singletons. Treatment of the sample: some 19 received Ad26.COV2.S at low or high dose, single or two shots; several received placebo; per-sample allocation not given. Samples were taken on day 63 after the first vaccine or placebo injection. The germline V and J ends were trimmed by 5 bases and 2 bases, with 9 bases remaining between them. This CDR3 spans 12 amino acids. Germline V CDR1 and CDR2: SQVTM, ANQGSEA. With regard to this clone: Its target is not known.

The chain couples TRBV29-1 to TRBJ1-1; no clear D gene. The TCR originated in a person between 18 and 59 years old who received the Ad26.COV2.S COVID-19 vaccine or a placebo. Sequencing used peripheral blood, obtained in a trial of Ad26.COV2.S vaccine versus placebo. CDR3 DNA sequence: TGCAGCGTTAGACCGGGTAACACTGAAGCTTTCTTT. This encodes CSVRPGNTEAFF.